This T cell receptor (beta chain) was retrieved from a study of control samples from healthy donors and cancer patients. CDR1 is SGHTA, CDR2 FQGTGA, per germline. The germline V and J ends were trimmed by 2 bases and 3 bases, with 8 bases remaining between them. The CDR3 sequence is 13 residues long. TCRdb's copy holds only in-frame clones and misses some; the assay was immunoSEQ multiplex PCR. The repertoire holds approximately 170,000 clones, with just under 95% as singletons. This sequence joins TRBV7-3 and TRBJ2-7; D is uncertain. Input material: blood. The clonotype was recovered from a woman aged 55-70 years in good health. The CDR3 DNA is TGTGCCAGCAGCTTAGATCATAGCTACGAGCAGTACTTC. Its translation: CASSLDHSYEQYF.